The clone carrying this TCR beta chain was recorded once. As originally analysed: Amplification of reference gene primers was used by the study to estimate nucleated cell counts. Using immunoSEQ multiplex PCR, the repertoire was profiled, and TCRdb retains in-frame clones only, with some absent. V and J calls and clone size are given by that table; D and trimming were obtained from the DNA. In the table there are a few hundred thousand clones, more than 75% of which are singletons. The data originate from a study of blood T cell repertoires in COVID-19. Study context: Some COVID-19 samples were acute and others convalescent; all came from the United States, Italy and Spain. PBMCs, B-cell-depleted T cells, or T cells provided the cDNA or gDNA that made up the material.

Sequencing was done on a sample of PBMCs or T cells enriched from blood (not recorded which). The TCR originated in a woman aged 45 to 65 who had recovered from COVID-19.

The CDR3 is CASSLDSFSGNTIYF. The CDR3 DNA sequence: TGCGCCAGCAGCTTAGACAGTTTTTCTGGAAACACCATATATTTT. V usage is TRBV5-1 and J usage is TRBJ1-3; possible D gene TRBD1, 5 bases. This CDR3 is built from 15 residues. CDR1 is SGHRS and CDR2 is YFSETQ in the germline V gene. V was clipped by 2 bases and J by 1 base, with 10 bases between them. Full variable domain (rest looked up from reference TRBV5-1 and TRBJ1-3): KAGVTQTPRYLIKTRGQQVTLSCSPISGHRSVSWYQQTPGQGLQFLFEYFSETQRNKGNFPGRFSGRQFSNSRSEMNVSTLELGDSALYLCASSLDSFSGNTIYFGEGSWLTVV.